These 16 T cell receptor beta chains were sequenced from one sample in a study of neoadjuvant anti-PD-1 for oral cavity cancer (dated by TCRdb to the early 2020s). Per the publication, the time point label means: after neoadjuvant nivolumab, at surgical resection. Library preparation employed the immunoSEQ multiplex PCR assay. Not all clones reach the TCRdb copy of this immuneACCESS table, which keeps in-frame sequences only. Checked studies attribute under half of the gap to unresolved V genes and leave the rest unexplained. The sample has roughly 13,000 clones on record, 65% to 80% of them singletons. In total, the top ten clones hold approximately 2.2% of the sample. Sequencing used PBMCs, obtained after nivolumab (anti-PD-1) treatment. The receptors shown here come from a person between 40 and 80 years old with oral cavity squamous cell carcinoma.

The CDR3 nucleotides are TGTGCCTGGAGTGTAACCGGGGGCTGGGAGACCCAGTACTTC. This codes for CAWSVTGGWETQYF. This chain connects TRBV30 to TRBJ2-5; either TRBD1 or TRBD2 may supply D (6 bases each). V shed 0 bases and J shed 5 bases, with 13 bases lying between them. CDR1 and CDR2 from the germline V gene are GTSNPN and SVGIG (reference sequence). The length of the CDR3 is 14 residues. Full variable domain (remainder filled in from reference TRBV30 and TRBJ2-5): SQTIHQWPATLVQPVGSPLSLECTVEGTSNPNLYWYRQAAGRGLQLLFYSVGIGQISSEVPQNLSASRPQDRQFILSSKKLLLSDSGFYLCAWSVTGGWETQYFGPGTRLLVL.

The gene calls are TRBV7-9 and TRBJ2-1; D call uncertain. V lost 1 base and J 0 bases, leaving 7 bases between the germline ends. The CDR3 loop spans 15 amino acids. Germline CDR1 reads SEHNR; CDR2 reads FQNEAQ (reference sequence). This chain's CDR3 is CASSLGWSSYNEQFF. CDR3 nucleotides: TGTGCCAGCAGCTTAGGCTGGAGCTCCTACAATGAGCAGTTCTTC.

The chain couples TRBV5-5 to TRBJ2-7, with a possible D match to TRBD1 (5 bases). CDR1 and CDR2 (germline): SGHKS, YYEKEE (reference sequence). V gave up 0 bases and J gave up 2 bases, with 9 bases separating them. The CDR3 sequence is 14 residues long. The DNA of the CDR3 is TGTGCCAGCAGCTTGGTGCAGGGTACCTACGAGCAGTACTTC. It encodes CASSLVQGTYEQYF.

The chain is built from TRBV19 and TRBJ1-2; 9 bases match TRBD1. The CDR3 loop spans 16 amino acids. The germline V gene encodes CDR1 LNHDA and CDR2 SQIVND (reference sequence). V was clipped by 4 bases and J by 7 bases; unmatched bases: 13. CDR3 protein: CASSTSMDRGFSGYTF. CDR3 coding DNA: TGTGCCAGTAGTACCAGTATGGACAGGGGCTTTTCTGGCTACACCTTC.

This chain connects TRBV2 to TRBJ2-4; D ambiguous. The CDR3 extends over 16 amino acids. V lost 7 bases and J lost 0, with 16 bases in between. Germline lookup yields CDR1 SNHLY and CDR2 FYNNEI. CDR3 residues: CASTRQIFLAKNIQYF. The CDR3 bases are TGTGCCAGCACTCGCCAGATTTTCTTAGCCAAAAACATTCAGTACTTC.

The DNA for the CDR3 is TGTGCCAGCAGTACAGGGAAGACCCAGTACTTC. The encoded protein is CASSTGKTQYF. V is TRBV27 and J is TRBJ2-5; a weak D match, TRBD1 (6 bases). The ends were cut back, 5 bases at V and 6 bases at J, with 7 bases in the middle. There are 11 residues in the CDR3. Germline assignment: CDR1 MNHEY and CDR2 SMNVEV (reference sequence).

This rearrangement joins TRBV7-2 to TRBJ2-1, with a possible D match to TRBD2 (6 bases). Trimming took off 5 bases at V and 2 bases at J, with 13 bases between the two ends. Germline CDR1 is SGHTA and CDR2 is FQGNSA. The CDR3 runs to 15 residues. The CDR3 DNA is TGTGCCAGCAGCGACGGGACTGCCACCTACAATGAGCAGTTCTTC. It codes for CASSDGTATYNEQFF.

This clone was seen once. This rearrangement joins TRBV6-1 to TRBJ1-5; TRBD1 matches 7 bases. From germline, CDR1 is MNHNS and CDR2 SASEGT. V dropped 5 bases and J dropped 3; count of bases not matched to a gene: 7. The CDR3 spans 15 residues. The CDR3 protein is CASSLDRVNNQPQHF. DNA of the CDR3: TGTGCCAGCAGTTTAGACAGGGTGAACAATCAGCCCCAGCATTTT.

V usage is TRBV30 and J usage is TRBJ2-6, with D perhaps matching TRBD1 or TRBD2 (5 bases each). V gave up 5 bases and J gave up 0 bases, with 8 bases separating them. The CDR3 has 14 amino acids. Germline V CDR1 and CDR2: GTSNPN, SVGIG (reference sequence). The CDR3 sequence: CAWGTASGANVLTF. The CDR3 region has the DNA TGTGCCTGGGGGACGGCCTCTGGGGCCAACGTCCTGACTTTC.

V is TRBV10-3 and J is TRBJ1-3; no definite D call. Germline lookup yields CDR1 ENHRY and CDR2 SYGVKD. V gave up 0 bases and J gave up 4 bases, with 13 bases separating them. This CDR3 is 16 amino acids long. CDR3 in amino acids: CAISESMGDTGNTIYF. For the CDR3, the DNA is TGTGCCATCAGTGAGTCGATGGGAGACACCGGAAACACCATATATTTT.

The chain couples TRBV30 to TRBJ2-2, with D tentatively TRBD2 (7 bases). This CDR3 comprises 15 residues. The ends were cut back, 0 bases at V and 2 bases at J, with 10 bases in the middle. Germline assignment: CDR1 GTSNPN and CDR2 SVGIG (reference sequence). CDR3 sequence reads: CAWSVRGANTGELFF. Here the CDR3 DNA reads TGTGCCTGGAGTGTACGGGGGGCAAACACCGGGGAGCTGTTTTTT.

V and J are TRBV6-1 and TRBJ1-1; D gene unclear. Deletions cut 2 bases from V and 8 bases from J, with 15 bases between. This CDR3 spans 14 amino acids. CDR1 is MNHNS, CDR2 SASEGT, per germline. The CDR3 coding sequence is TGTGCCAGCAGTGAATTGGGCCTGGGCAGGGAAGCTTTCTTT. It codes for CASSELGLGREAFF.

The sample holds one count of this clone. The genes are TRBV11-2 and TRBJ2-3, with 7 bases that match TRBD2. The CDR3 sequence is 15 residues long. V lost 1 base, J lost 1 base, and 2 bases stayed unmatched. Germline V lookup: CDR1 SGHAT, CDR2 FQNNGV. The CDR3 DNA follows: TGTGCCAGCAGCTTAGGGGGGGGTCGCACAGATACGCAGTATTTT. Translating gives CASSLGGGRTDTQYF.

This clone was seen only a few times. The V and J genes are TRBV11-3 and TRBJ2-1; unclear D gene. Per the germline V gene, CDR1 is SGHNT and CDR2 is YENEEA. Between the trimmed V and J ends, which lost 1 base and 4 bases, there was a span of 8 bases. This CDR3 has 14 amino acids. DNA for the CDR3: TGTGCCAGCAGCTTAGGTCGGCAGTACAATGAGCAGTTCTTC. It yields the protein CASSLGRQYNEQFF.

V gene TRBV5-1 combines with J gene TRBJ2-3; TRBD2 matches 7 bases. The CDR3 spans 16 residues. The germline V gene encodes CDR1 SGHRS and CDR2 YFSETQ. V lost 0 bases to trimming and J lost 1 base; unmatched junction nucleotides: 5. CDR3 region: CASSLEAGRGTDTQYF. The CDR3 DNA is TGCGCCAGCAGCTTGGAGGCAGGGAGGGGCACAGATACGCAGTATTTT.

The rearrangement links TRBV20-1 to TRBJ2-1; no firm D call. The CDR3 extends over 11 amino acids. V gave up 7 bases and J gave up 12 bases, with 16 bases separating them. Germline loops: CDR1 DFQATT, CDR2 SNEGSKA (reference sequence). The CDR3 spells CSVPSRVGQFF. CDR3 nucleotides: TGCAGTGTCCCGTCCCGGGTCGGGCAGTTCTTC.